Following are 29 T cell receptor beta chains from one sample sequenced in a study of blood T cell repertoires in COVID-19. Sequenced by immunoSEQ multiplex PCR; TCRdb stores in-frame clones only, minus some. The sample lists some 230,000 clones; more than 80% were seen once. The sample consisted of peripheral blood. These TCRs come from a man aged 25-40 years who had recovered from COVID-19.

The rearrangement links TRBV5-5 to TRBJ1-4; the D is unclear. Germline V gene sequence: CDR1 SGHKS, CDR2 YYEKEE (reference sequence). The CDR3 has 14 amino acids. V lost 2 bases to trimming and J lost 7 bases, with 12 bases between them. The CDR3 here is CASSFQEGPEKLFF. In DNA, the CDR3 is TGTGCCAGCAGCTTCCAGGAGGGTCCTGAAAAACTGTTTTTT.

This clone was seen a handful of times. The genes are TRBV6-5 and TRBJ2-5, with 10 bases identical to TRBD2. Trimming cost V 8 bases and J 4 bases; bases outside gene matches: 7. Germline CDR1 and CDR2: MNHEY and SVGAGI. There are 14 residues in the CDR3. The CDR3 spells CASSKAGGRETQYF. CDR3 DNA sequence: TGTGCCAGCTCGAAAGCGGGGGGGCGAGAGACCCAGTACTTC.

The chain carries TRBV7-2 and TRBJ2-1; 9 bases map to TRBD1. CDR3 size: 15 residues. Germline CDR1 and CDR2: SGHTA and FQGNSA. Trimming at V came to 2 bases and at J to 5 bases, leaving 4 bases not matched to a gene. The chain's CDR3 is CASSLTWDRDNEQFF. CDR3 DNA: TGTGCCAGCAGCTTAACGTGGGACAGGGACAATGAGCAGTTCTTC. The full variable domain, with the rest looked up from reference TRBV7-2 and TRBJ2-1, is GAGVSQSPSNKVTEKGKDVELRCDPISGHTALYWYRQSLGQGLEFLIYFQGNSAPDKSGLPSDRFSAERTGGSVSTLTIQRTQQEDSAVYLCASSLTWDRDNEQFFGPGTRLTVL.

CDR3 bases: TGCGCCAGCAGGAAATCCCCCTACTATGAGCAGTACTTC. Translated: CASRKSPYYEQYF. The chain couples TRBV10-1 to TRBJ2-7; no clear D. Germline V gene lookup returns CDR1 WNHNN and CDR2 SYGVQD (reference sequence). The V gene lost 6 bases and the J gene lost 7 bases, with 16 bases spanning the gap. CDR3 length: 13 residues.

The chain combines TRBV28 with TRBJ2-2; TRBD1 might be the D (6 bases). V shed 4 bases and J shed 3 bases, with 15 bases lying between them. Germline V gene lookup returns CDR1 MDHEN and CDR2 SYDVKM. This CDR3 has 16 amino acids. This CDR3 reads CASSYLPGVDTGELFF. CDR3 DNA sequence: TGTGCCAGCAGTTATCTCCCAGGGGTGGACACCGGGGAGCTGTTTTTT.

The chain couples TRBV5-4 to TRBJ2-1; 9 bases fit TRBD2. The CDR3 runs 17 residues. CDR1 and CDR2 (germline): SGHNT, YYREEE (reference sequence). Trimming cost V 0 bases and J 1 base; bases outside gene matches: 5. CDR3 nucleotide sequence: TGTGCCAGCAGCTTGGTCATTCTAGCGGGGTCCTACAATGAGCAGTTCTTC. Protein: CASSLVILAGSYNEQFF.

The chain employs TRBV9 and TRBJ2-7, with 8 positions matching TRBD2. CDR3 length: 15 amino acids. Germline V gene sequence: CDR1 SGDLS, CDR2 YYNGEE. Unmatched junction bases numbered 15, after V lost 10 bases and J lost 3 bases. Here the CDR3 DNA reads TGTGCCTACTCAAAAGTAGTTCGGGAGGGCTACGAGCAGTACTTC. Amino acids: CAYSKVVREGYEQYF.

The gene calls are TRBV5-4 and TRBJ2-7; TRBD2 matches at 14 bases. The V segment lost 4 bases and the J segment 0 bases; nucleotides outside the gene matches: 6. Per germline, CDR1 SGHNT and CDR2 YYREEE (reference sequence). The CDR3 is made up of 17 amino acids. The DNA of the CDR3 is TGTGCCAGCAGCCGGACTAGCGGGGGGTTAGTCTCCTACGAGCAGTACTTC. Translated, it gives CASSRTSGGLVSYEQYF.

The chain couples TRBV27 to TRBJ2-5; weak D call: TRBD2 (6 bases). V was shortened by 7 bases and J by 5 bases, with 20 bases between the two germline ends. This CDR3 contains 15 residues. Germline V gene data show CDR1 as MNHEY and CDR2 as SMNVEV (reference sequence). Here the CDR3 DNA reads TGTGCCAGCACCTCGAGGCAGGCCGGGAGTGAGACCCAGTACTTC. This sequence encodes CASTSRQAGSETQYF.

The chain joins TRBV30 to TRBJ2-5; 8 bases line up with TRBD1. V was pared by 3 bases and J by 1 base, with 4 bases of the junction left unmatched. The CDR3 length is 14 residues. Germline V CDR1 and CDR2: GTSNPN, SVGIG (reference sequence). The CDR3 DNA sequence: TGTGCCTGGAGCGGGGGACAGGCCCAAGAGACCCAGTACTTC. Translating it yields CAWSGGQAQETQYF.

The CDR3 nucleotides read TGTGCCAGCAGCTTGGAGTTGGAGACAGATACGCAGTATTTT. It codes for CASSLELETDTQYF. This sequence joins TRBV5-5 and TRBJ2-3; D is unclear. Germline V gives CDR1 SGHKS, CDR2 YYEKEE (reference sequence). V was cut by 0 bases and J by 3 bases, with 8 bases left in between. The CDR3 is 14 residues long.

The genes are TRBV11-2 and TRBJ1-2; no definite D call. CDR3 length: 12 residues. The V end was cut by 1 base, the J end by 7 bases, with 7 bases between. The V gene's germline CDR1 is SGHAT and CDR2 FQNNGV. The CDR3 loop reads CASSLVSVGYTF. The CDR3 DNA is TGTGCCAGCAGCTTAGTGTCGGTTGGCTACACCTTC.

The rearrangement joins TRBV5-1 to TRBJ1-2; TRBD1 is a possible D gene (6 bases). With 0 bases removed from V and 8 bases from J, the gap between germline ends came to 14 bases. The length of the CDR3 is 14 residues. The germline CDR1 and CDR2 sequences are SGHRS and YFSETQ. Here the CDR3 reads CASSLDRALWGYTF. CDR3 nucleotides: TGCGCCAGCAGCTTGGACAGGGCCCTTTGGGGCTACACCTTC.

The genes are TRBV9 and TRBJ2-3; D unclear. The V and J ends lost 0 bases and 0 bases respectively, with 8 bases between them. This CDR3 has 15 residues. From germline, CDR1 is SGDLS and CDR2 YYNGEE. The chain's CDR3 is CASSVAPGSTDTQYF. In DNA, the CDR3 is TGTGCCAGCAGCGTAGCTCCAGGCAGCACAGATACGCAGTATTTT.

The chain combines TRBV5-1 with TRBJ2-7, with D perhaps TRBD2 (5 bases). Trimming cost V 0 bases and J 6 bases, with 10 bases left between them. The CDR3 loop spans 13 amino acids. The germline V gene encodes CDR1 SGHRS and CDR2 YFSETQ. This CDR3 is CASSLAERAEQYF. Written as DNA, the CDR3 is TGCGCCAGCAGCTTGGCCGAGAGGGCCGAGCAGTACTTC.

The V and J genes are TRBV29-1 and TRBJ2-2; the match to TRBD2 covers 7 bases. CDR1 is SQVTM and CDR2 is ANQGSEA in the germline V gene. The J segment lost 2 bases and the V segment lost 6 bases, leaving 6 bases of the junction unmatched. This CDR3 comprises 14 residues. The CDR3 bases are TGCAGCGTGGCGGAGACTAGCAACACCGGGGAGCTGTTTTTT. It specifies CSVAETSNTGELFF.

V is TRBV5-1 and J is TRBJ2-5; 10 bases are shared with TRBD2. Germline CDR1 SGHRS, CDR2 YFSETQ. This CDR3 is 16 amino acids long. Losses at the gene ends were 2 bases for V and 1 base for J; bases not matched to a gene: 5. CDR3 sequence reads: CASSLGERGGQETQYF. CDR3 nucleotides: TGCGCCAGCAGCTTAGGGGAGCGGGGGGGCCAAGAGACCCAGTACTTC.

The chain joins TRBV11-1 to TRBJ1-2; possible D gene TRBD1, 5 bases. The CDR3 contains 14 residues. Trimming removed 3 bases from V and 3 bases from J, with 11 bases in between. The V gene's germline CDR1 is SGHAT and CDR2 FQDESV (reference sequence). This chain's CDR3 is CASSFPDKYYGYTF. In DNA, the CDR3 is TGTGCCAGCAGCTTTCCGGACAAATACTATGGCTACACCTTC.

This clone was observed a single time. The CDR3 here is CASSQVEGMETQYF. CDR3 DNA sequence: TGCGCCAGCAGCCAAGTAGAGGGTATGGAGACCCAGTACTTC. The chain recombines TRBV4-3 with TRBJ2-5, with TRBD2 as a possible D gene (5 bases). The CDR3 is 14 residues long. Trimming removed 1 base from V and 5 bases from J, with 11 bases in between. Per germline, CDR1 LGHNA and CDR2 YSLEER.

V usage is TRBV27 and J usage is TRBJ1-2, with TRBD1 matching 10 bases. This CDR3 spans 15 amino acids. Germline V gene sequence: CDR1 MNHEY, CDR2 SMNVEV (reference sequence). After removal of 1 base from V and 4 bases from J, the junction contained 3 bases not matched to a gene. The CDR3 coding sequence is TGTGCCAGCAGTTTATGGACAGGGGGGACCTATGGCTACACCTTC. This encodes CASSLWTGGTYGYTF.

The CDR3 region has the DNA TGTGCCAGCAGCCTCGGGGGGCCCCTCTACGAGCAGTACTTC. Protein product: CASSLGGPLYEQYF. V is TRBV3-1 (or the pseudogene TRBV3-2) and J is TRBJ2-7, with D maybe TRBD2 (7 bases). CDR1 and CDR2 from the germline V gene are LGHDT and YNNKEL (reference sequence). The CDR3 contains 14 residues. Trimming took off 4 bases at V and 3 bases at J, with 13 bases between the two ends.

The chain has TRBV7-2 and TRBJ2-7; unclear D gene. Per the germline V gene, CDR1 is SGHTA and CDR2 is FQGNSA. V was pared by 2 bases and J by 4 bases, with 6 bases between. The CDR3 is 12 amino acids. The DNA of the CDR3 is TGTGCCAGCAGCTTAATGAGGTACGAGCAGTACTTC. This sequence encodes CASSLMRYEQYF.

This rearrangement joins TRBV7-9 to TRBJ2-7, with TRBD2 matching 11 bases. CDR3 length: 15 amino acids. Trimming at V came to 7 bases and at J to 2 bases, leaving 7 bases not matched to a gene. Germline values: CDR1 SEHNR, CDR2 FQNEAQ (reference sequence). The CDR3 spells CASTLLAGGPYEQYF. In DNA, the CDR3 is TGTGCCAGCACCCTTCTAGCGGGGGGTCCCTACGAGCAGTACTTC.

Concerning this clone itself: Germline and junction disagree at one end, which may indicate a read error. CDR3 nucleotides: TGTGCCAGCAGCTTAGCGCTAATCGGGACAGTCGACTTC. It is translated as CASSLALIGTVDF. This chain links TRBV7-9 with TRBJ1-2, with 7 bases matching TRBD1. Germline values: CDR1 SEHNR, CDR2 FQNEAQ (reference sequence). The CDR3 consists of 13 residues. The full variable domain, rest sourced from reference TRBV7-9 and TRBJ1-2, is DTGVSQNPRHKITKRGQNVTFRCDPISEHNRLYWYRQTLGQGPEFLTYFQNEAQLEKSRLLSDRFSAERPKGSFSTLEIQRTEQGDSAMYLCASSLALIGTVDFGSGTRLTVV.

J is TRBJ2-3 and V is TRBV9; a possible D gene is TRBD2 (5 bases). Deletions cut 6 bases from V and 2 bases from J, with 10 bases between. The germline CDR1 and CDR2 sequences are SGDLS and YYNGEE. CDR3 length: 13 amino acids. The CDR3 nucleotides are TGTGCCAGCAACATTCTAGCCACAGATACGCAGTATTTT. Residues: CASNILATDTQYF.

This CDR3 is CASSRPGTGGYGYTF. The CDR3 DNA reads TGTGCCAGCAGCCGTCCCGGGACAGGGGGCTATGGCTACACCTTC. The chain uses TRBV14 and TRBJ1-2; 11 bases align to TRBD1. This CDR3 has 15 amino acids. J lost 4 bases, V lost 4 bases, and 5 bases had no gene match. Germline assignment: CDR1 SGHDN and CDR2 FVKESK.

V is TRBV15 and J is TRBJ2-1; 12 bases are shared with TRBD2. Germline V gene sequence: CDR1 LNHNV, CDR2 YYDKDF (reference sequence). V shed 0 bases, J shed 6 bases, and the junction held 12 bases outside the gene matches. CDR3 length: 19 residues. The CDR3 coding sequence is TGTGCCACCAGCAGAGATAGGGCGGCTAGCGGGGGGGCGACCAATGAGCAGTTCTTC. Its protein is CATSRDRAASGGATNEQFF.

The chain carries TRBV9 and TRBJ1-2, with TRBD1 matching 7 bases. Per the germline V gene, CDR1 is SGDLS and CDR2 is YYNGEE. V gave up 3 bases and J gave up 6 bases; unmatched junction bases: 8. This CDR3 comprises 14 residues. CDR3: CASSAQQGSNGYTF. The CDR3 DNA sequence: TGTGCCAGCAGCGCTCAACAGGGGTCGAATGGCTACACCTTC.

The rearrangement uses TRBV24-1 and TRBJ2-3; 8 nucleotides agree with TRBD1. The CDR3 covers 16 residues. CDR1 KGHDR and CDR2 SFDVKD come from the germline V gene. Trimming took 8 bases from V and 5 from J; bases not matched to a gene: 14. CDR3: CATIGPGQGGIDTQYF. The CDR3 coding sequence is TGTGCCACCATTGGCCCAGGACAGGGCGGAATAGATACGCAGTATTTT.